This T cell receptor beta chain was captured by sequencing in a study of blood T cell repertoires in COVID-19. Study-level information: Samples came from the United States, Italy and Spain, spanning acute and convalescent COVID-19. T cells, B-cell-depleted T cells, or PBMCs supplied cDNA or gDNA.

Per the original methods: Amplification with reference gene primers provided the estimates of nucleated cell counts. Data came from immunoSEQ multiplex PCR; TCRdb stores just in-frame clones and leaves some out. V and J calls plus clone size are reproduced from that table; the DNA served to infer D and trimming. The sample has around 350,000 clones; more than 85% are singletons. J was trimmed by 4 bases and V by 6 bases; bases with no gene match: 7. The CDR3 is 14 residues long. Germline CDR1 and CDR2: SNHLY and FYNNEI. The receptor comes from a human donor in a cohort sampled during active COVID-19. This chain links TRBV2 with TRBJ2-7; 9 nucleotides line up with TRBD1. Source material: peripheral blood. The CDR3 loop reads CASSPGQGSYEQYF. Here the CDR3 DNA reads TGTGCCAGCAGCCCTGGACAGGGGTCGTACGAGCAGTACTTC.